This T cell receptor beta chain emerged from a study of T cell changes during pregnancy in multiple sclerosis. Here immunoSEQ multiplex PCR was the method, and the copy in TCRdb shows in-frame clones only, minus some. Of under 65,000 clones in the sample, 80% to 95% were seen once. The CDR3 length is 17 residues. Germline CDR1 MGHRA, CDR2 YSYEKL. V lost 3 bases, J lost 5 bases, and 22 bases lay in between. Source: peripheral blood, taken in the second trimester of pregnancy. The rearrangement joins TRBV4-1 to TRBJ1-2, with D tentatively TRBD1 (6 bases). This clonotype originated in a female donor with multiple sclerosis, enrolled in a pregnancy study. The CDR3 region is CASSQVQPGHPSYGYTF. CDR3 nucleotide sequence: TGCGCCAGCAGCCAGGTTCAACCGGGACACCCAAGTTATGGCTACACCTTC.